These 25 T cell receptor beta chains share one sample of origin, sequenced in a study of T cell responses to AZD1222 COVID-19 vaccine. The table came from immunoSEQ multiplex PCR; TCRdb's copy has only in-frame clones and leaves some out. The profile covers 50,000 to 60,000 clones, with approximately 88% appearing a single time and about 14% taken by the ten largest. The sample in question was peripheral blood, obtained on day 0 of AZD1222 vaccination. These receptors were taken from an adult in good health.

The J gene is TRBJ2-2, the V gene TRBV11-2; 10 bases align to TRBD2. CDR3 length equals 18 residues. Germline V gene lookup returns CDR1 SGHAT and CDR2 FQNNGV. Trimming cost V 4 bases and J 4 bases; bases outside gene matches: 12. The CDR3 reads CASSSPRGLAEGTGELFF. CDR3 coding DNA: TGTGCCAGCAGCTCCCCCCGTGGACTAGCGGAGGGCACCGGGGAGCTGTTTTTT.

The V and J genes are TRBV9 and TRBJ1-3; D not certain. The V end was cut by 3 bases, the J end by 4 bases, with 14 bases between. This CDR3 is 15 amino acids long. Germline lookup yields CDR1 SGDLS and CDR2 YYNGEE. The CDR3 coding sequence is TGTGCCAGCAGCGCTCAGTCGGCCCTGGGAAACACCATATATTTT. Translated: CASSAQSALGNTIYF.

The chain employs TRBV5-8 and TRBJ1-2; tentatively, D is TRBD1 (6 bases). Trimming pared 2 bases from V and 2 bases from J, leaving 7 bases between. CDR1 and CDR2 (germline): SGHTS, YDEGEE. This CDR3 is built from 13 residues. CDR3 region: CASSFTGNYGYTF. The CDR3 DNA follows: TGTGCCAGCAGCTTTACAGGGAACTATGGCTACACCTTC.

This clone was recorded only once. The gene calls are TRBV7-9 and TRBJ1-1; D is perhaps TRBD1 (5 bases). There are 13 residues in the CDR3. Germline assignment: CDR1 SEHNR and CDR2 FQNEAQ (reference sequence). Trimming removed 5 bases at V and 5 bases at J, with 12 bases between. DNA for the CDR3: TGTGCCAGCAGCCTGAGCAGGGTGACTGAAGCTTTCTTT. This encodes CASSLSRVTEAFF.

This chain connects TRBV7-2 to TRBJ1-1; D gene unclear. Germline CDR1 reads SGHTA; CDR2 reads FQGNSA. V dropped 2 bases and J dropped 4 bases, with 8 bases sitting between them. CDR3 length equals 13 residues. The CDR3 DNA sequence: TGTGCCAGCAGCTTAAACGGGGTCACTGAAGCTTTCTTT. Translated, it gives CASSLNGVTEAFF.

The table lists this clone with a count of one. The chain uses TRBV24-1 and TRBJ2-1, with 10 bases fitting TRBD1. V shed 4 bases and J 7 bases; nucleotides not matched to a gene: 9. CDR3 length: 16 residues. Germline-derived CDR1 and CDR2 are KGHDR and SFDVKD. The CDR3 sequence is CATSDPGQGLGNEQFF. In DNA form, the CDR3 reads TGTGCCACCAGTGACCCGGGACAGGGGTTGGGTAATGAGCAGTTCTTC.

CDR3 amino acids: CASSGNTLRTQYF. The CDR3 region has the DNA TGTGCCAGTAGCGGCAACACCTTACGCACGCAGTATTTT. The chain is built from TRBV12-3 or TRBV12-4 and TRBJ2-3; D is perhaps TRBD2 (6 bases). CDR3 length: 13 amino acids. V dropped 9 bases and J dropped 9 bases, with 19 bases sitting between them.

The chain employs TRBV5-1 and TRBJ2-2; D is ambiguous. The CDR3 is 14 residues long. The V gene's germline CDR1 is SGHRS and CDR2 YFSETQ. V was clipped by 0 bases and J by 3 bases, with 6 bases between them. CDR3 sequence (DNA): TGCGCCAGCAGCTTGGGGCAGGACACCGGGGAGCTGTTTTTT. Amino acids: CASSLGQDTGELFF.

The V call is TRBV2, the J call TRBJ2-2; the match to TRBD2 covers 8 bases. Germline V gene data show CDR1 as SNHLY and CDR2 as FYNNEI. The CDR3 is 15 residues long. J lost 0 bases, V lost 10 bases, and 7 bases had no gene match. The CDR3: CATRERETNTGELFF. DNA of the CDR3: TGTGCCACCCGGGAGCGGGAGACGAACACCGGGGAGCTGTTTTTT.

This clone appeared a few times. The V call is TRBV6-5, the J call TRBJ1-5; D call uncertain. V lost 2 bases and J 5 bases, leaving 10 bases between the germline ends. The CDR3 sequence is 14 residues long. Germline V gene sequence: CDR1 MNHEY, CDR2 SVGAGI. The CDR3 DNA reads as TGTGCCAGCAGTTACGACTCCTCGTATCAGCCCCAGCATTTT. This sequence encodes CASSYDSSYQPQHF.

About this clone itself: This sample also contains other DNA sequences that code for the same CDR3. The chain couples TRBV7-2 to TRBJ1-5, with no clear D. The V gene lost 0 bases and the J gene lost 7 bases, with 7 bases spanning the gap. This CDR3 contains 13 residues. Germline V CDR1 and CDR2: SGHTA, FQGNSA. Here the CDR3 DNA reads TGTGCCAGCAGCTTAGCGCCAGACCAGCCCCAGCATTTT. Translating it yields CASSLAPDQPQHF.

CDR3 DNA sequence: TGTGCCATCCGGGACAGGGGTAATGAAAAACTGTTTTTT. It is translated as CAIRDRGNEKLFF. V and J are TRBV19 and TRBJ1-4; TRBD1 aligns across 10 bases. Germline-derived CDR1 and CDR2 are LNHDA and SQIVND (reference sequence). The ends lost 10 bases at V and 4 bases at J; junction bases unmatched: 3. The CDR3 totals 13 residues.

The chain links TRBV2 to TRBJ1-6; weak D call: TRBD1 (5 bases). Trimming left V 3 bases short and J 6 bases short, with 6 bases between. Germline CDR1 reads SNHLY; CDR2 reads FYNNEI. This CDR3 region has 13 residues. The CDR3 sequence is CASSDQGNSPLHF. The DNA for the CDR3 is TGTGCCAGCAGTGATCAGGGTAATTCACCCCTCCACTTT.

The J gene is TRBJ2-3, the V gene TRBV12-3 or TRBV12-4; D is ambiguous. The CDR3 totals 12 residues. V was shortened by 2 bases and J by 2 bases, with 2 bases between the two germline ends. The CDR3 bases are TGTGCCAGCAGTTTACCCACAGATACGCAGTATTTT. It specifies CASSLPTDTQYF.

This sequence joins TRBV7-2 and TRBJ2-5, with 7 bases identical to TRBD2. The V segment lost 0 bases and the J segment 4 bases; nucleotides outside the gene matches: 5. Germline CDR1 is SGHTA and CDR2 is FQGNSA. This CDR3 is built from 15 residues. The CDR3 loop is CASSLASSGIETQYF. For the CDR3, the DNA is TGTGCCAGCAGCTTAGCTTCTAGCGGAATAGAGACCCAGTACTTC.

This chain uses TRBV6-5 with TRBJ2-3; D gene uncertain. The CDR3 spans 13 residues. The V gene lost 2 bases and the J gene lost 4 bases, with 7 bases spanning the gap. The germline V gene encodes CDR1 MNHEY and CDR2 SVGAGI. The CDR3 sequence is CASSYGYADTQYF. DNA of the CDR3: TGTGCCAGCAGTTACGGCTATGCAGATACGCAGTATTTT.

DNA for the CDR3: TGTGCCAGCAGCAAAGGACGGGACACTGAAGCTTTCTTT. Protein product: CASSKGRDTEAFF. The rearrangement links TRBV7-9 to TRBJ1-1; D unresolved. V dropped 5 bases and J dropped 3 bases, with 10 bases sitting between them. The germline gives CDR1 SEHNR, CDR2 FQNEAQ (reference sequence). CDR3 length equals 13 residues.

The chain joins TRBV6-5 to TRBJ2-1; 10 bases align to TRBD2. The germline V gene encodes CDR1 MNHEY and CDR2 SVGAGI. Trimming at V came to 4 bases and at J to 2 bases, leaving 5 bases not matched to a gene. CDR3 size: 16 residues. The CDR3 nucleotides read TGTGCCAGCAGTTGGACTAGCGGAGCCCCCTACAATGAGCAGTTCTTC. Encoded protein: CASSWTSGAPYNEQFF.

V usage is TRBV30 and J usage is TRBJ2-7; perhaps TRBD2 as D (6 bases). Per the germline V gene, CDR1 is GTSNPN and CDR2 is SVGIG (reference sequence). Trimming took 0 bases from V and 0 from J, leaving 15 bases between them. This CDR3 region has 16 residues. The CDR3 DNA sequence: TGTGCCTGGAGTGTAACCTCTGGGGGGAACTCCTACGAGCAGTACTTC. This encodes CAWSVTSGGNSYEQYF. The whole variable domain, remainder taken from reference TRBV30 and TRBJ2-7, is SQTIHQWPATLVQPVGSPLSLECTVEGTSNPNLYWYRQAAGRGLQLLFYSVGIGQISSEVPQNLSASRPQDRQFILSSKKLLLSDSGFYLCAWSVTSGGNSYEQYFGPGTRLTVT.

The J gene is TRBJ2-3, the V gene TRBV7-9; a possible D gene is TRBD2 (5 bases). The germline CDR1 and CDR2 sequences are SEHNR and FQNEAQ (reference sequence). The CDR3 covers 16 residues. V dropped 7 bases and J dropped 4 bases, with 21 bases sitting between them. Written as DNA, the CDR3 is TGTGCCAGCACACCCTCGTCGGCCGAGGAGGCAGATACGCAGTATTTT. Protein sequence: CASTPSSAEEADTQYF.

This clone occurred a few times. The chain couples TRBV7-6 to TRBJ2-3, with 7 positions matching TRBD1. J was trimmed by 0 bases and V by 4 bases; bases with no gene match: 7. The germline CDR1 and CDR2 sequences are SGHVS and FNYEAQ. CDR3 length: 16 amino acids. The CDR3 DNA sequence: TGTGCCAGCAGCTCAAACAGGGGCCAGAGCACAGATACGCAGTATTTT. Translation: CASSSNRGQSTDTQYF.

On this clone itself: The sample contains more than one DNA sequence encoding this CDR3. The chain uses TRBV5-1 and TRBJ1-5, with no clear D. The V end lost 4 bases, the J end lost 1 base, and 6 bases lay between the germline ends. The CDR3 has 13 residues. CDR1 is SGHRS and CDR2 is YFSETQ in the germline V gene. CDR3 amino acids: CASSLDSNQPQHF. The CDR3 DNA follows: TGCGCCAGCAGCCTGGACAGCAATCAGCCCCAGCATTTT.

The chain joins TRBV29-1 to TRBJ2-1; either TRBD1 or TRBD2 may fit D (5 bases each). The V and J ends lost 0 bases and 16 bases respectively, with 22 bases between them. The CDR3 covers 14 residues. The germline gives CDR1 SQVTM, CDR2 ANQGSEA. CDR3 loop: CSVEESPPAGTTFF. The CDR3 DNA reads as TGCAGCGTTGAAGAAAGCCCACCCGCCGGGACGACTTTCTTC.

This rearrangement joins TRBV2 to TRBJ1-1; D is ambiguous. The CDR3 runs to 16 residues. Trimming took off 0 bases at V and 1 base at J, with 12 bases between the two ends. CDR1 is SNHLY, CDR2 FYNNEI, per germline. The DNA of the CDR3 is TGTGCCAGCAGTGAAGCGCTTCGGAGGAAGAACACTGAAGCTTTCTTT. Translation gives CASSEALRRKNTEAFF.

About this clone: Relative to the germline gene, one junction end is altered; a read error may explain this. The chain has TRBV7-7 and TRBJ2-2, with D perhaps matching TRBD1 (5 bases). The CDR3 sequence is 14 residues long. Germline lookup yields CDR1 SSHAT and CDR2 FNYEAQ (reference sequence). The chain's CDR3 is CASSPQGGSGELFF. The CDR3 region has the DNA TGTGCTAGCAGCCCGCAGGGTGGGTCCGGGGAGCTGTTTTTT.